The sequence of this T cell receptor (beta chain) was determined in a study of graft-versus-host responses after intestinal transplantation. Whole-study findings and limits: Early after transplant, HvG clones declined as circulating GvH clones peaked.

Comments on this clone: Antigen specificity is unknown.

This CDR3 is 17 amino acids long. The V gene end was trimmed by 3 bases and the J gene end by 8 bases; junction bases not matched to a gene: 9. Libraries were prepared by immunoSEQ multiplex PCR; TCRdb keeps only in-frame clonotypes and omits some of them. The sample gives 130,000 or so clones, around 90% of which show up once; approximately 0.2% is in the top ten. The genes are TRBV23-1 and TRBJ2-4; TRBD2 matches 14 bases. TRBV23-1 is identified as an open reading frame with a role that is uncertain. The sample was unstimulated CD4+ T cells sorted from spleen or lymph node cells, taken before intestinal transplant. This clonotype was sampled from a human donor who received an intestinal transplant. For the CDR3, the DNA is TGCGCCAGCAGTCACCGCGGACTAGCGGGAGGAGAGGACATTCAGTACTTC. Amino acids: CASSHRGLAGGEDIQYF.